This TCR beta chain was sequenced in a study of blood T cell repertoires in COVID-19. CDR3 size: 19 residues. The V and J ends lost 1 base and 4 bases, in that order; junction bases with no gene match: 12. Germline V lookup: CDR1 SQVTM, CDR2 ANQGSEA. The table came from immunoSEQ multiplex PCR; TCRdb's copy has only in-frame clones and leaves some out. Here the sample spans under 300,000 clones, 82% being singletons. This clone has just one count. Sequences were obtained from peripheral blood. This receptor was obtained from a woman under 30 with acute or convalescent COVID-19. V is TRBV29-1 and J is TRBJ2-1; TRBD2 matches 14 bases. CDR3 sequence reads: CSVEGRGLAGVGGYNEQFF. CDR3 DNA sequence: TGCAGCGTTGAAGGAAGGGGACTAGCGGGAGTGGGGGGATACAATGAGCAGTTCTTC.